The 30 T cell receptor beta chains in this list originate from one sample, sequenced in a study of tumor-infiltrating lymphocytes in primary liver carcinoma. TCR beta cDNA was prepared out of roughly 520 ng total RNA by means of a constant-region primer. ARM-PCR, slightly modified, supplied the TCR beta libraries through three nested multiplex PCR rounds. TRBV1-TRBV30 forward and Cbeta reverse primers drove the first two roughly 10-cycle rounds. A single record per CDR3 protein comes from TCRdb applying MiXCR to the multiplex PCR reads. This repertoire shows approximately 330,000 distinct CDR3 sequences, 65% found once; its top ten account for 5.5% to 8%. Germline DNA was also extracted, and blood RNA derived from unsorted whole blood. Sequenced input: peripheral blood. The receptor set was obtained from a man aged 40-49 years with primary liver carcinoma and hepatitis B virus infection.

This clonotype was counted a few times. At one boundary the junction diverges from the germline segment, which might be a read error. This chain links TRBV11-2 with TRBJ1-3; D remains ambiguous. From germline, CDR1 is SGHAT and CDR2 FQNNGV. The CDR3 is 17 residues long. This CDR3 is CTSSPKSRGEDGNTIYF. The CDR3 bases are TGTACCAGCAGCCCTAAAAGTCGGGGAGAGGATGGAAACACCATATATTTT.

As concerns this clonotype: The junction differs from germline at one of its ends, possibly a read error. The chain couples TRBV29-1 to TRBJ2-7; TRBD2 aligns across 7 bases. The CDR3 has 14 residues. Per the germline V gene, CDR1 is SQVTM and CDR2 is ANQGSEA. CDR3 protein: CSVVSDGGMNEQCF. As DNA, the CDR3 is TGCAGCGTTGTCTCCGACGGGGGGATGAACGAGCAGTGCTTC.

The chain employs TRBV12-3 or TRBV12-4 and TRBJ2-2, with D perhaps TRBD2 (7 bases). This CDR3 spans 15 amino acids. The germline V and J ends were trimmed by 10 bases and 6 bases, with 21 bases remaining between them. Here the CDR3 DNA reads TGTGCCAACAATTCACGGGGGGCCGAGGCCGGGGAGCTGTTTTTT. This sequence encodes CANNSRGAEAGELFF.

The V call is TRBV14, the J call TRBJ2-5; D ambiguous. Trimming removed 3 bases from V and 0 bases from J, with 2 bases in between. Germline V gives CDR1 SGHDN, CDR2 FVKESK. This CDR3 is built from 12 residues. The CDR3 sequence is CASSHYQETQYF. CDR3 in DNA: TGTGCCAGCAGCCACTACCAAGAGACCCAGTACTTC. Variable domain in full (rest from reference TRBV14 and TRBJ2-5): EAGVTQFPSHSVIEKGQTVTLRCDPISGHDNLYWYRRVMGKEIKFLLHFVKESKQDESGMPNNRFLAERTGGTYSTLKVQPAELEDSGVYFCASSHYQETQYFGPGTRLLVL.

With respect to this clonotype: A much larger clone lies a single base off, so this may be a read error. This chain uses TRBV6-2 or TRBV6-3 with TRBJ2-2; weak D call: TRBD1 (6 bases). This CDR3 has 15 residues. Looked up from germline, CDR1 is MNHEY and CDR2 is SVGEGT. The V gene lost 1 base and the J gene lost 3 bases, with 9 bases spanning the gap. Here the CDR3 DNA reads TGTGCCAGCAGTTACTTCCACAGGGACACCGGGGAGCTGTTTTTT. Amino acid sequence: CASSYFHRDTGELFF.

At least ten counts were recorded for this clonotype. The chain couples TRBV10-1 to TRBJ1-5; 9 bases fit TRBD1. The J segment lost 4 bases and the V segment lost 4 bases, leaving 11 bases of the junction unmatched. The CDR3 runs to 17 residues. Looked up from germline, CDR1 is WNHNN and CDR2 is SYGVQD (reference sequence). CDR3 amino acids: CASSAPLGQGKNQPQHF. In nucleotides, the CDR3 is TGCGCCAGCAGTGCTCCCTTGGGACAGGGCAAGAATCAGCCCCAGCATTTT.

V gene TRBV4-1 combines with J gene TRBJ2-7; 7 bases match TRBD2. The CDR3 extends over 15 amino acids. CDR1 and CDR2 (germline): MGHRA, YSYEKL. Trimming took 9 bases from V and 6 from J; bases not matched to a gene: 17. CDR3 nucleotide sequence: TGCGCCAGTAACCAAGATACGGGAGGAGGGTTCGAGCAGTACTTC. This encodes CASNQDTGGGFEQYF.

The V call is TRBV28, the J call TRBJ2-3, with D possibly being TRBD1 (5 bases). The V gene's germline CDR1 is MDHEN and CDR2 SYDVKM. Trimming removed 1 base from V and 0 bases from J, with 11 bases in between. CDR3 size: 16 residues. CDR3 sequence reads: CASSLSDTFSTDTQYF. The CDR3 DNA follows: TGTGCCAGCAGTTTATCGGACACATTTAGCACAGATACGCAGTATTTT.

In its sample, this clonotype was seen many times. The chain employs TRBV10-3 and TRBJ2-1, with 14 bases fitting TRBD2. J gave up 9 bases and V 7 bases, and 5 bases lay outside the gene matches. CDR3 size: 14 residues. Germline CDR1 reads ENHRY; CDR2 reads SYGVKD. The CDR3 reads CAITRLAGGFEQFF. In DNA form, the CDR3 reads TGTGCCATCACCAGACTAGCGGGAGGGTTTGAGCAGTTCTTC.

On this clonotype itself: A read error may be the cause here, since a much bigger clone is one base away. The rearrangement uses TRBV23-1 and TRBJ2-2; TRBD1 matches 7 bases. TRBV23-1 falls under the ORF class, with uncertain function. The length of the CDR3 is 15 residues. CDR3 in DNA: TGCGCCAGCAGTGGGCAGGGGGTATTCACCAGGGAGCTGTTTTTT. Encoded protein: CASSGQGVFTRELFF.

This clonotype was recorded once. One junction end does not reproduce the germline sequence, and a read error may be involved. The chain is built from TRBV4-3 and TRBJ2-7; 9 bases fit TRBD1. The CDR3 runs 15 residues. Germline CDR1 is LGHNA and CDR2 is YSLEER. The chain's CDR3 is CASSQRTGGPYEHYF. The DNA for the CDR3 is TGCGCCAGCAGCCAACGCACAGGGGGCCCCTACGAGCACTACTTC.

Worth noting for this clonotype: At one of its ends the junction is not consistent with the germline gene, which may arise from a read error. The chain joins TRBV29-1 to TRBJ2-3; D is possibly TRBD2 (7 bases). The CDR3 sequence is 13 residues long. Germline-derived CDR1 and CDR2 are SQVTM and ANQGSEA. CDR3 region: CSVGRDNADTQYF. CDR3 in DNA: TGTAGCGTTGGGAGGGACAATGCAGATACGCAGTATTTT.

The V gene is TRBV28, the J gene TRBJ2-5; 13 nucleotides line up with TRBD2. This CDR3 region has 15 residues. Germline CDR1 MDHEN, CDR2 SYDVKM. V lost 8 bases and J lost 5; bases outside the gene matches: 8. The CDR3 nucleotides read TGTGCCAGCCACACTAGCGGGAGGGCCAGTGAGACCCAGTACTTC. Its translation is CASHTSGRASETQYF.

Turning to this clonotype: This clone may be a read error of a much larger clone one base away. The genes are TRBV10-3 and TRBJ2-7; 9 bases align to TRBD2. The V gene end was trimmed by 8 bases and the J gene end by 2 bases; junction bases not matched to a gene: 4. In germline, CDR1 is ENHRY, CDR2 SYGVKD. This CDR3 has 13 residues. CDR3 nucleotides: TGTGCCATCCAGACTAGCGGAGCCTACGAGCAGTACTTC. It specifies CAIQTSGAYEQYF.

Regarding this clonotype: A much larger clone differs by one base, so this may be a read error. The J gene is TRBJ2-1, the V gene TRBV4-1; 11 positions match TRBD2. Per the germline V gene, CDR1 is MGHRA and CDR2 is YSYEKL. Unmatched junction bases numbered 5, after V lost 4 bases and J lost 3 bases. The CDR3 loop spans 16 amino acids. The CDR3 nucleotides read TGCGCCAGCAGCCGTTCGACTAGCGGGATCTACAATGAGCAGTTCTTC. It is translated as CASSRSTSGIYNEQFF.

With regard to this clonotype: The junction departs from the called germline gene at one end, perhaps through a read error. The chain uses TRBV6-1 and TRBJ2-7; TRBD1 is a possible D gene (6 bases). This CDR3 has 14 amino acids. Germline V lookup: CDR1 MNHNS, CDR2 SASEGT. The CDR3 DNA reads as TGTGTCAGCAGGACCCCAGGGGACCTCTACGAGCAGTACTTC. This sequence encodes CVSRTPGDLYEQYF.

This chain links TRBV30 with TRBJ1-5; 7 nucleotides align to TRBD1. Germline CDR1 is GTSNPN and CDR2 is SVGIG (reference sequence). The CDR3 loop spans 15 amino acids. V lost 5 bases, J lost 0 bases, and 7 bases stayed unmatched. The DNA of the CDR3 is TGTGCCTGGGGGGACAGACAGTATAGCAATCAGCCCCAGCATTTT. Its translation: CAWGDRQYSNQPQHF.

This clonotype has only one observation. Since a much larger clone is just one base distant, this may be a read error. The CDR3 DNA reads as TGTGCCAGCAGTTTAAGCGGACATTCAACCTACGAGCAGTCCTTC. The encoded protein is CASSLSGHSTYEQSF. The V and J genes are TRBV12-3 or TRBV12-4 and TRBJ2-7; D may correspond to TRBD1 or TRBD2 (5 bases each). The CDR3 has 15 amino acids.

This clonotype was detected a few times. This chain uses TRBV6-6 with TRBJ2-7, with D unresolved. CDR3 length: 16 amino acids. Germline CDR1 and CDR2: MNHNY and SVGAGI (reference sequence). With 0 bases removed from V and 2 bases from J, the gap between germline ends came to 14 bases. For the CDR3, the DNA is TGTGCCAGCAGTTACTCTCGGACCACGGGCCCCTACGAGCAGTACTTC. This encodes CASSYSRTTGPYEQYF.

A remark on this clonotype: Mismatch with germline at one junction end may stem from a read error. The chain couples TRBV5-1 to TRBJ2-2, with 12 bases matching TRBD2. This CDR3 is built from 17 residues. Germline V gene lookup returns CDR1 SGHRS and CDR2 YFSETQ. CDR3 sequence reads: CASSSPSGRANTGELSF. CDR3 nucleotide sequence: TGCGCCAGCAGCAGCCCTAGCGGGAGGGCGAACACCGGGGAGCTGTCTTTT.

This chain uses TRBV11-2 with TRBJ2-2; D possibly corresponds to TRBD1 (5 bases). Germline loops: CDR1 SGHAT, CDR2 FQNNGV. This CDR3 contains 13 residues. The DNA for the CDR3 is TGTGTAAGCAACACAGGGAACACCGGGGAGCTGTTTTTT. Translated: CVSNTGNTGELFF.

Comments on this clonotype: A read error may explain this, as a much larger clone is one base away. This chain links TRBV12-3 or TRBV12-4 with TRBJ1-2; D gene unclear. The CDR3 extends over 13 amino acids. The CDR3 DNA reads TGTGCCAGCAGTTTGCAGCCTGTCGGTGGCCACACCTTC. This sequence encodes CASSLQPVGGHTF.

With regard to this clonotype: The final CDR3 position lacks the conserved phenylalanine or tryptophan, pointing to a likely read error. The chain couples TRBV11-2 to TRBJ2-3, with 14 nucleotides matching TRBD2. The CDR3 length is 18 residues. V lost 0 bases to trimming and J lost 5 bases; unmatched junction nucleotides: 7. Germline-derived CDR1 and CDR2 are SGHAT and FQNNGV. CDR3: CASSLEAGLAGVLDTQYL. In nucleotides, the CDR3 is TGTGCCAGCAGCTTAGAAGCGGGACTAGCGGGAGTATTAGATACGCAGTATCTT.

This clonotype was seen more than once but under ten times. The chain's CDR3 is CASSLYPRLGEQFF. As DNA, the CDR3 is TGTGCCAGCTCACTATACCCCAGGTTGGGTGAGCAGTTCTTC. This rearrangement joins TRBV18 to TRBJ2-1; D not certain. The germline V and J ends were trimmed by 4 bases and 9 bases, with 16 bases remaining between them. The V gene's germline CDR1 is KGHSH and CDR2 LQKENI. The CDR3 is made up of 14 amino acids.

This clonotype appeared once. A much more abundant neighbour one base away suggests this may be a read error. This chain uses TRBV6-1 with TRBJ2-5, with a tentative D call TRBD1 (6 bases). Germline CDR1 is MNHNS and CDR2 is SASEGT. The length of the CDR3 is 15 residues. The CDR3 DNA reads TGTGCCAGCAGAAAACAGGGCCTGCCCCAAGAGACCCTGTACTTC. Protein product: CASRKQGLPQETLYF.

V is TRBV6-1 and J is TRBJ1-2; D may be TRBD1 (5 bases). CDR1 is MNHNS, CDR2 SASEGT, per germline. The CDR3 totals 18 residues. Deletions cut 11 bases from V and 2 bases from J, with 30 bases between. The CDR3 DNA reads TGTGCCGCGGCGGACCGTCCGGGACTTGGGGCTCCCAACTATGGCTACACCTTC. Translation: CAAADRPGLGAPNYGYTF.

The V gene is TRBV10-3, the J gene TRBJ2-1; 8 positions match TRBD2. The junction had 11 bases not matched to a gene; V was cut back by 4 bases and J by 9 bases. CDR3 length: 15 amino acids. From germline, CDR1 is ENHRY and CDR2 SYGVKD. In nucleotides, the CDR3 is TGTGCCATCAGTGGTTTAATAGCGGGAACCGCTGAGCAGTTCTTC. Residues: CAISGLIAGTAEQFF.

In this sample, this clonotype turned up many times. This chain joins TRBV10-2 and TRBJ2-3; 11 positions agree with TRBD2. Germline CDR1 and CDR2: WSHSY and SAAADI. V dropped 5 bases and J dropped 4; count of bases not matched to a gene: 2. This CDR3 spans 14 amino acids. Here the CDR3 reads CASSPTSGADTQYF. The CDR3 coding sequence is TGCGCCAGCAGTCCGACTAGCGGGGCAGATACGCAGTATTTT.

Concerning this clonotype itself: A much more abundant neighbour one base away suggests this may be a read error. The chain has TRBV4-1 and TRBJ2-2; 12 nucleotides align to TRBD2. Germline-derived CDR1 and CDR2 are MGHRA and YSYEKL. The CDR3 runs 18 residues. Written as DNA, the CDR3 is TGCGCCAGCAGCCGAGAGACTAGCGGGAGATCGAACATCGGGGAGCTGTTTTTT. This translates into CASSRETSGRSNIGELFF.

The V call is TRBV5-4, the J call TRBJ1-1; no firm D call. V was trimmed by 1 base and J by 8 bases, leaving 12 bases between them. This CDR3 has 13 residues. The V gene's germline CDR1 is SGHNT and CDR2 YYREEE (reference sequence). CDR3: CASSLTGIPEAFF. In DNA, the CDR3 is TGTGCCAGCAGCTTGACGGGAATACCAGAAGCTTTCTTT. The whole variable domain, remainder taken from reference TRBV5-4 and TRBJ1-1, is ETGVTQSPTHLIKTRGQQVTLRCSSQSGHNTVSWYQQALGQGPQFIFQYYREEENGRGNFPPRFSGLQFPNYSSELNVNALELDDSALYLCASSLTGIPEAFFGQGTRLTVV.